This T cell receptor (beta chain) stems from a study of CD8+ T cells in alopecia areata. Turning to the study itself: Treated patients were given 5 to 10 mg oral tofacitinib twice daily.

General study results and limits: In lesional scalp, particularly from alopecia totalis/universalis, clonality was higher than in normal scalp. Many expanded lesional clones persisted during tofacitinib (in both scalp and blood).

V was clipped by 1 base and J by 0 bases, with 15 bases between them. This CDR3 has 17 amino acids. The V gene's germline CDR1 is LGHNA and CDR2 YSLEER. Note on this clone: Its antigen is unknown.

Investigators isolated RNA and reverse transcribed it into cDNA to act as the sequencing template. Profiled with immunoSEQ multiplex PCR; TCRdb holds only in-frame clones, not every one. This sample has more than 200,000 clones, with 66% found just once. Documented treatment: oral pan-JAK inhibitor, 5-10 mg twice daily. From alopecia areata patients, lesional scalp punch biopsies and peripheral blood were collected. The sequence came from a human donor with alopecia areata. The material was CD4+ T cells sorted from blood, obtained around week 46, from a patient treated with tofacitinib. The chain combines TRBV4-3 with TRBJ1-2; D is perhaps TRBD1 (5 bases). The CDR3 reads CASSQGVGVGANYGYTF. Written as DNA, the CDR3 is TGCGCCAGCAGCCAAGGTGTGGGGGTCGGAGCTAACTATGGCTACACCTTC.